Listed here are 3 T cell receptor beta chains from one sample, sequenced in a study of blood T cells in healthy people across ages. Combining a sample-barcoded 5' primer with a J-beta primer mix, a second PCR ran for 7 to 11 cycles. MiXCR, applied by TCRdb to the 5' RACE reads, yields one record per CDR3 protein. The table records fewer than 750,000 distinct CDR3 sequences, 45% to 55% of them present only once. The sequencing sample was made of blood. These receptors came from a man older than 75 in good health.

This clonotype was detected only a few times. The CDR3 DNA is TGTGCCAGCAGATCCAACCGGGACAGGGGCCACAATCAGCCCCAGCATTTT. Translated, it gives CASRSNRDRGHNQPQHF. This chain links TRBV6-6 with TRBJ1-5; 10 bases map to TRBD1. J lost 3 bases, V lost 6 bases, and 11 bases had no gene match. The germline CDR1 and CDR2 sequences are MNHNY and SVGAGI (reference sequence). This CDR3 comprises 17 residues.

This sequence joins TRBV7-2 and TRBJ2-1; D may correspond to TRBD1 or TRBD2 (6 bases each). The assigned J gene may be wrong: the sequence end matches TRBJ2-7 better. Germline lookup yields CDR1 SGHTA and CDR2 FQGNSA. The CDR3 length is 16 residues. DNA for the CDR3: TGTGCCAGCAGCTTAGCGCTGGGGGGCTCCTACAATGAGCAGTACTTC. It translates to CASSLALGGSYNEQYF.

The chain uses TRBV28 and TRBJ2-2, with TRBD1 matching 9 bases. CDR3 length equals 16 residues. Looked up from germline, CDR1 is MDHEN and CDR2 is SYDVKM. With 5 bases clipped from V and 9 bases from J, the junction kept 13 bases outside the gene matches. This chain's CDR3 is CASSPPPDRGGRELFF. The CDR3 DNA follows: TGTGCCAGCAGTCCCCCCCCGGACAGGGGAGGCCGGGAGCTGTTTTTT.